This TCR beta chain was obtained from a study of CXCR3-negative and CXCR3-positive naive CD8 T cells. Study-wide results and limits: In both naive subsets diversity was comparably high, whereas memory CD8+ cells showed much lower diversity. TRB CDR3 hydrophobicity was greater in CXCR3-positive naive cells than in CXCR3-negative naive cells. The study found that naive CXCR3-negative and CXCR3-positive cells shared TRBV-TRBJ usage, while memory cells differed.

Details on this clonotype: The antigen is not known.

The CDR3 contains 15 residues. Germline lookup yields CDR1 SQVTM and CDR2 ANQGSEA. With UMI labels, 5' RACE was used to prepare the TRB cDNA libraries. TCRdb reanalyzed the 5' RACE reads and collapses them to one entry per CDR3 protein, without DNA. Recorded for this sample: about 120,000 distinct CDR3 sequences. The V gene is TRBV29-1, the J gene TRBJ1-4; TCRdb's D call of TRBD1 is untestable without DNA. Sequencing was carried out using naive CXCR3+ CD8+ T cells from blood. Subset specified: CD45RO-CCR7+CD27+CD95- naive CD8+ T cells expressing CXCR3 (TNR3+). This TCR came from a human donor in good health. Some clones in this sample may be carry-over from other donors' samples. This chain's CDR3 is CSVEDLTGSNEKLFF.